This section outlines one TCR beta chain sequence together with its context. Its antigen is undetermined. Sequencing was performed with immunoSEQ multiplex PCR; in TCRdb, only in-frame clones are kept and a portion is missing. The sample records under 110,000 clones, around 90% being singletons. Germline values: CDR1 LGHNA, CDR2 YNFKEQ. V lost 0 bases, J lost 3 bases, and 12 bases lay in between. The CDR3 has 15 residues. The sample comes from a study of siplizumab effects on memory and regulatory T cells. Study outcomes and limitations: Memory cells that were CD4+ and unstimulated gave rise to alloreactive sequences, which siplizumab significantly reduced. There were only a minor fraction of alloreactive clones that mapped to unstimulated subsets. Naive T cells appeared more varied than memory cells and looked like key alloresponse contributors. Phenotypic classification as naive or memory proved unattainable for roughly 80-96% of proliferating CD4+ or CD8+ clones.

Sequenced input: non-Treg CD4+ T cells sorted from blood. The chain uses TRBV4-2 and TRBJ2-7, with TRBD1 as a possible D gene (6 bases). This clonotype was obtained from a human donor in good health. The CDR3 region is CASSQDLQGNYEQYF. As DNA, the CDR3 is TGTGCCAGCAGCCAAGATTTACAGGGTAACTACGAGCAGTACTTC.